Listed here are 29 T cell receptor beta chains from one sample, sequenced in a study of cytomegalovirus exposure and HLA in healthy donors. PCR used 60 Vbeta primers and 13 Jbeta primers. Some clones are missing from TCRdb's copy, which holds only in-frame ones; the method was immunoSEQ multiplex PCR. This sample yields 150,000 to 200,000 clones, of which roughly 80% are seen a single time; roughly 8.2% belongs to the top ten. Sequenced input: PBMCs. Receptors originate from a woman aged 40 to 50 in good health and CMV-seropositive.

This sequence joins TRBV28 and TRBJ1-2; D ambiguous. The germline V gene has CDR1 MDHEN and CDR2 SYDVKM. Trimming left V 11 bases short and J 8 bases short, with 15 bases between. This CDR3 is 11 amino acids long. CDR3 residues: CAALTPGGYTF. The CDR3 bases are TGTGCCGCTCTTACCCCGGGGGGCTACACCTTC.

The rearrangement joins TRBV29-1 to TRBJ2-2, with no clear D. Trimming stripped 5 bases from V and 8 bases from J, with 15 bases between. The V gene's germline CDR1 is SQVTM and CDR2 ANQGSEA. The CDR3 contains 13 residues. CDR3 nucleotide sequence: TGCAGCGTTACCGACGGCAGGTGGGGGGAGCTGTTTTTT. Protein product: CSVTDGRWGELFF.

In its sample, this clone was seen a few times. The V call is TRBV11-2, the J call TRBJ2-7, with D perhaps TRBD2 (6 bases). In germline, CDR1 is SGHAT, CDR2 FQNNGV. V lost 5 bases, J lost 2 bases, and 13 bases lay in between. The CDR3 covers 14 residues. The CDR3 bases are TGTGCCAGCAGCCCCATGACTAGTCCCTACGAGCAGTACTTC. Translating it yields CASSPMTSPYEQYF.

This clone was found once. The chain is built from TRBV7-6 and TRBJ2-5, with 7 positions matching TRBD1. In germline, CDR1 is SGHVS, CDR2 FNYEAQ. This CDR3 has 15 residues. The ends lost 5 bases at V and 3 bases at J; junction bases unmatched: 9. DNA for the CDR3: TGTGCCAGCAGCAGGGGACAGATAGCTAAAGAGACCCAGTACTTC. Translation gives CASSRGQIAKETQYF.

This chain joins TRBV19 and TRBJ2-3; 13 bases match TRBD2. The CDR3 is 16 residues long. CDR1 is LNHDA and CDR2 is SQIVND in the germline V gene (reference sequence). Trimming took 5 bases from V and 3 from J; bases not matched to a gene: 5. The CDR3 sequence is CASSGTSGTGTDTQYF. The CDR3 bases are TGTGCCAGTAGTGGGACTAGCGGGACGGGTACAGATACGCAGTATTTT.

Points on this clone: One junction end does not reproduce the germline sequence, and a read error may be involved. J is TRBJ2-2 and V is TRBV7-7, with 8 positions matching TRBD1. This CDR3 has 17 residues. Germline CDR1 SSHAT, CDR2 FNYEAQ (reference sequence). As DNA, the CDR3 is TGTGCTAGCAGCTCCGCTTGGACAGGGATAAACACCGGGGAGCTGTTTTTT. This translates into CASSSAWTGINTGELFF.

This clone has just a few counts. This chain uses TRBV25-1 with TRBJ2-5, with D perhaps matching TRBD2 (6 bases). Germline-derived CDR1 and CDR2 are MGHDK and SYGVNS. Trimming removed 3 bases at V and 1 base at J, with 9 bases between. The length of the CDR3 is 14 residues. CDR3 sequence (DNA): TGTGCCAGCAGTGAGTGGGACTTCCAAGAGACCCAGTACTTC. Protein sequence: CASSEWDFQETQYF.

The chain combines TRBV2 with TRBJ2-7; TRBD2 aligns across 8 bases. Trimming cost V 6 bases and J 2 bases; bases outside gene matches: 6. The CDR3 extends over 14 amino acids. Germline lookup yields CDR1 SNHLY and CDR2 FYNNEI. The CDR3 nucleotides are TGTGCCAGCAGAACTACTAGCGGAACCTACGAGCAGTACTTC. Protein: CASRTTSGTYEQYF.

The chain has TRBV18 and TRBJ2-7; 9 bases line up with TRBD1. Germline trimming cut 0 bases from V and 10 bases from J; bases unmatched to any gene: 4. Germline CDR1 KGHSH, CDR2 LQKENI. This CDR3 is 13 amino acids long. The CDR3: CASSPPGQGYQYF. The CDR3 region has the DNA TGTGCCAGCTCACCACCGGGACAGGGATATCAGTACTTC. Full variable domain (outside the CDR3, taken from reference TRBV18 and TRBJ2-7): NAGVMQNPRHLVRRRGQEARLRCSPMKGHSHVYWYRQLPEEGLKFMVYLQKENIIDESGMPKERFSAEFPKEGPSILRIQQVVRGDSAAYFCASSPPGQGYQYFGPGTRLTVT.

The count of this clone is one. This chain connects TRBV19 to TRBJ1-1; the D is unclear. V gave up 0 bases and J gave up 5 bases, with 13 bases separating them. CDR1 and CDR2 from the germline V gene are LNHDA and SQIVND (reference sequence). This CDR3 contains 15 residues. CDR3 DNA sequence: TGTGCCAGTAGTATAGATCATGCGGGTCAGACTGAAGCTTTCTTT. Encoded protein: CASSIDHAGQTEAFF.

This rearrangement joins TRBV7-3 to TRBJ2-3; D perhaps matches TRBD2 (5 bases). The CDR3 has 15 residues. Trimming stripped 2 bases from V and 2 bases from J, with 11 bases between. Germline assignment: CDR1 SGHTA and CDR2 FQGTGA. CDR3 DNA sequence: TGTGCCAGCAGCTTAGAGGCGGGCCCCACAGATACGCAGTATTTT. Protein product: CASSLEAGPTDTQYF.

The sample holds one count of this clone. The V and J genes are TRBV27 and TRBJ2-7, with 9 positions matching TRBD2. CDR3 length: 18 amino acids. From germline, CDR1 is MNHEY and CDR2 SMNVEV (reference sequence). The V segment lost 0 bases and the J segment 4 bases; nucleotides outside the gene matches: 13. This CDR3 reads CASSLSSAFSGSLYEQYF. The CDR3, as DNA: TGTGCCAGCAGTTTATCATCGGCTTTTAGCGGGAGCCTTTACGAGCAGTACTTC.

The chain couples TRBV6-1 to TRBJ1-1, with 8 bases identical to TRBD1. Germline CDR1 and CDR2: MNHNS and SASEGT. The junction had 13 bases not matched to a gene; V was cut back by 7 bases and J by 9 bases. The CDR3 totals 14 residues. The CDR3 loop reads CASNLDRGTSKAFF. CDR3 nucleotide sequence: TGTGCCAGCAATCTAGACAGGGGAACTTCAAAAGCTTTCTTT.

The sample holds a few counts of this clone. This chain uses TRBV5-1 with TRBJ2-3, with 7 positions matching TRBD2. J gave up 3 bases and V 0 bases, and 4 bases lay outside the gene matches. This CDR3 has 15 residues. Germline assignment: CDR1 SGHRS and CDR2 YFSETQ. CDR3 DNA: TGCGCCAGCAGCTTGGATACTAGCGAGACAGATACGCAGTATTTT. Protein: CASSLDTSETDTQYF.

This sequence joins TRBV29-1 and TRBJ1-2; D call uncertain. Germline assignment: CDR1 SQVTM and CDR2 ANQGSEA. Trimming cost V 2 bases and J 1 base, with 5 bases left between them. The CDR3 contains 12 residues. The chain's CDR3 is CSVEQNNYGYTF. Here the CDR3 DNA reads TGCAGCGTTGAACAGAATAACTATGGCTACACCTTC.

CDR3 region: CASSFGQATSSNQPQHF. CDR3 in DNA: TGTGCCAGCAGCTTTGGACAGGCCACCTCTTCCAATCAGCCCCAGCATTTT. The chain uses TRBV7-2 and TRBJ1-5; the match to TRBD1 covers 7 bases. The V gene's germline CDR1 is SGHTA and CDR2 FQGNSA. There are 17 residues in the CDR3. After removal of 3 bases from V and 3 bases from J, the junction contained 11 bases not matched to a gene.

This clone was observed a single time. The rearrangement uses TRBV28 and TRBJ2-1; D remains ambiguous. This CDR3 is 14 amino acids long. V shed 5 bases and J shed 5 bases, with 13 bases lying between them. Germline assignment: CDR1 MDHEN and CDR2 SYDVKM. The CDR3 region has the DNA TGTGCCAGCAGTCTGGCAGGTTTGCACAATGAGCAGTTCTTC. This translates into CASSLAGLHNEQFF.

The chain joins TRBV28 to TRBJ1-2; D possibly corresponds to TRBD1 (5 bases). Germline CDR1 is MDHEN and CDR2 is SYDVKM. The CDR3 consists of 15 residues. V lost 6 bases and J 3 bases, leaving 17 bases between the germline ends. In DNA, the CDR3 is TGTGCCAGCAGATCGGAGGGGAGGTTGGACTATGGCTACACCTTC. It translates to CASRSEGRLDYGYTF.

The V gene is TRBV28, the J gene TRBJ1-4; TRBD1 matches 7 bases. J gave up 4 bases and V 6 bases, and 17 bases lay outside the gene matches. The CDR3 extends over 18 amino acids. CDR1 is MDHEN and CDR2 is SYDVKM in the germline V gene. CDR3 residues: CASSLPGTVGGLNEKLFF. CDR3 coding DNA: TGTGCCAGCAGCCTACCTGGGACAGTTGGGGGACTTAATGAAAAACTGTTTTTT.

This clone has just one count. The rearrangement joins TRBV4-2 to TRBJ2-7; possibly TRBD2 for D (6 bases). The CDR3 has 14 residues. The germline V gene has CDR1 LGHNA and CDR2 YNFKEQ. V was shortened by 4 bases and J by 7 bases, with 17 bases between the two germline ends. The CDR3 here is CASSPHPGGGEQYF. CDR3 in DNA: TGTGCCAGCAGCCCCCACCCCGGAGGAGGGGAGCAGTACTTC.

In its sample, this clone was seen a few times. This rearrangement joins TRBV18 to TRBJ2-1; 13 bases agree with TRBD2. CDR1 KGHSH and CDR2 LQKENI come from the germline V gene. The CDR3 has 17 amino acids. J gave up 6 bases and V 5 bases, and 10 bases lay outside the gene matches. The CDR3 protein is CASSLRSGTSGTNEQFF. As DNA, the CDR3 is TGTGCCAGCTCATTACGATCCGGGACTAGCGGGACCAATGAGCAGTTCTTC.

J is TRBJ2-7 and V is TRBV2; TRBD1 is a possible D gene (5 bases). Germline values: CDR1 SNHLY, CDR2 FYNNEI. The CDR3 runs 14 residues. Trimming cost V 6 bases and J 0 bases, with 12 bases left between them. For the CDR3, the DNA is TGTGCCAGCAGGGGAACAGGACACTCCTACGAGCAGTACTTC. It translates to CASRGTGHSYEQYF.

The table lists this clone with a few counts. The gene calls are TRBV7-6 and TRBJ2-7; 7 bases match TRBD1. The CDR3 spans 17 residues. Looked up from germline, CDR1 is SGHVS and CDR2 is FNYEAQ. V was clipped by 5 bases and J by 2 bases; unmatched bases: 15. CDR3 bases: TGTGCCAGCAGCGAACTAATAAACAGGGGTACAGCCTACGAGCAGTACTTC. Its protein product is CASSELINRGTAYEQYF.

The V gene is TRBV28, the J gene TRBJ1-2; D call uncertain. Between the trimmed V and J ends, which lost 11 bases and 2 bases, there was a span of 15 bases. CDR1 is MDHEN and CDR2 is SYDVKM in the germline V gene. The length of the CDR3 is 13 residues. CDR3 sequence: CALSRGFNYGYTF. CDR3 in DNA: TGTGCCCTCAGCCGGGGATTCAACTATGGCTACACCTTC.

The CDR3 DNA follows: TGTGCCAGCAGTGCCGGACTAGCGGGAATTCATGAGCAGTTCTTC. This gives the protein CASSAGLAGIHEQFF. The chain has TRBV7-3 and TRBJ2-1; TRBD2 aligns across 12 bases. This CDR3 spans 15 amino acids. V gave up 6 bases and J gave up 8 bases; unmatched junction bases: 8. Germline V gene lookup returns CDR1 SGHTA and CDR2 FQGTGA. Variable domain in full (rest from reference TRBV7-3 and TRBJ2-1): GAGVSQTPSNKVTEKGKYVELRCDPISGHTALYWYRQSLGQGPEFLIYFQGTGAADDSGLPNDRFFAVRPEGSVSTLKIQRTERGDSAVYLCASSAGLAGIHEQFFGPGTRLTVL.

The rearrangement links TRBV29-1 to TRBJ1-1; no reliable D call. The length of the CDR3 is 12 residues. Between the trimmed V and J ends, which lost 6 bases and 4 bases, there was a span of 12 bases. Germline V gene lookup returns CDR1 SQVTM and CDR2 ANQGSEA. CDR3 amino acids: CSVMRGFTEAFF. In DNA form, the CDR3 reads TGCAGCGTCATGAGAGGGTTCACTGAAGCTTTCTTT. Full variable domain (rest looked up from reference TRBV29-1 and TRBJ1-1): SAVISQKPSRDICQRGTSLTIQCQVDSQVTMMFWYRQQPGQSLTLIATANQGSEATYESGFVIDKFPISRPNLTFSTLTVSNMSPEDSSIYLCSVMRGFTEAFFGQGTRLTVV.

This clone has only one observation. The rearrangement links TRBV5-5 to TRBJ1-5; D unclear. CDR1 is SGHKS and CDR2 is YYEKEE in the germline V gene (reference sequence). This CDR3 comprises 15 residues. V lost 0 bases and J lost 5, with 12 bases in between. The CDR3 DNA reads TGTGCCAGCAGCTTGGAGCCGGGCGGGGATCAGCCCCAGCATTTT. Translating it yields CASSLEPGGDQPQHF.

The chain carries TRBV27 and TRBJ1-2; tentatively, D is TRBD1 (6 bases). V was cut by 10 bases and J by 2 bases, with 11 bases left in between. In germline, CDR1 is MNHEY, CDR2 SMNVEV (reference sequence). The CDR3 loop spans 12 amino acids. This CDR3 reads CATPDRNYGYTF. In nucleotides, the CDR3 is TGTGCCACCCCGGACAGAAACTATGGCTACACCTTC.

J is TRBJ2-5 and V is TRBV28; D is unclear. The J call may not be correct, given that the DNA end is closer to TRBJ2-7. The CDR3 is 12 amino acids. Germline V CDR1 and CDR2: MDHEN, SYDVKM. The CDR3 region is CASIAATYEQYF. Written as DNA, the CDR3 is TGTGCCAGTATAGCCGCTACCTACGAGCAGTACTTC.